Listed below are T cell receptor beta chains from one sample, sequenced in a study of T cell responses to AZD1222 COVID-19 vaccine. The method was immunoSEQ multiplex PCR; TCRdb's version includes in-frame clones alone and lacks a portion of them. The repertoire holds about 100,000 clones, 88% seen once, with roughly 2% in the top ten. Sequencing was performed on peripheral blood, taken on day 0 of AZD1222 vaccination. All receptors come from an adult in good health. The CDR3 runs from the conserved cysteine through the conserved F or W. The order of the fields is J gene, D gene, V gene, clone size, CDR3 length, CDR3 DNA, CDR3 protein. The D gene is left open where the match is weak. Expanded clones get a size class; other rows say once, few or many, or leave the size out.

j_gene: TRBJ2-7
d_gene: TRBD1
v_gene: TRBV30
abundance: .
len: 14
CDR3nt: TGTGCCTGGAGCCCCGGGACAGGGGGAAACGAGCAGTACTTC
CDR3aa: CAWSPGTGGNEQYF

j_gene: TRBJ1-6
d_gene: .
v_gene: TRBV29-1
abundance: .
len: 9
CDR3nt: TGCAGCCCCCAGGGGACCCTCCACTTT
CDR3aa: CSPQGTLHF

j_gene: TRBJ2-7
d_gene: TRBD2
v_gene: TRBV18
abundance: .
len: 17
CDR3nt: TGTGCCAGCTCACCCAGGACTAGCGGGAAAAGCTCCTACGAGCAGTACTTC
CDR3aa: CASSPRTSGKSSYEQYF

j_gene: TRBJ1-2
d_gene: .
v_gene: TRBV11-2
abundance: .
len: 15
CDR3nt: TGTGCCAGCAGCCCTCAGACAGGCCCTATCTATGGCTACACCTTC
CDR3aa: CASSPQTGPIYGYTF

j_gene: TRBJ2-3
d_gene: .
v_gene: TRBV15
abundance: .
len: 16
CDR3nt: TGTGCCACCAGCAGAGCGGGGCGGGAACTCACAGATACGCAGTATTTT
CDR3aa: CATSRAGRELTDTQYF

j_gene: TRBJ1-3
d_gene: .
v_gene: TRBV6-6
abundance: .
len: 12
CDR3nt: TGTGCCAGCATCCGCTCTGGAAACACCATATATTTT
CDR3aa: CASIRSGNTIYF

j_gene: TRBJ2-1
d_gene: .
v_gene: TRBV4-3
abundance: .
len: 16
CDR3nt: TGCGCCAGCAGCGGGACCCCAAGGTGGCCTTACAATGAGCAGTTCTTC
CDR3aa: CASSGTPRWPYNEQFF

j_gene: TRBJ1-6
d_gene: .
v_gene: TRBV27
abundance: .
len: 14
CDR3nt: TGTGCCAGCAGACCGCTAACTCGGGATTCACCCCTCCACTTT
CDR3aa: CASRPLTRDSPLHF

j_gene: TRBJ1-5
d_gene: .
v_gene: TRBV13
abundance: .
len: 12
CDR3nt: TGTGCCAGCAGCTCAAGCGCCCAGCCCCAGCATTTT
CDR3aa: CASSSSAQPQHF

j_gene: TRBJ1-2
d_gene: TRBD1
v_gene: TRBV6-6
abundance: .
len: 12
CDR3nt: TGTGCCAGCAGATCAAACAGGGGGCCCTGCACCTTC
CDR3aa: CASRSNRGPCTF

j_gene: TRBJ2-5
d_gene: .
v_gene: TRBV4-2
abundance: once
len: 13
CDR3nt: TGTGCCAGCAGCCCAGATCGTGAAGAGACCCAGTACTTC
CDR3aa: CASSPDREETQYF

j_gene: TRBJ1-5
d_gene: TRBD1
v_gene: TRBV7-2
abundance: few
len: 15
CDR3nt: TGTGCCAGCAGCGAGTCCACAGGGGGCAGTCAGCCCCAGCATTTT
CDR3aa: CASSESTGGSQPQHF

j_gene: TRBJ1-3
d_gene: TRBD1
v_gene: TRBV5-4
abundance: .
len: 15
CDR3nt: TGTGCCAGCAGCTCGGGACAGACCTCTGGAAACACCATATATTTT
CDR3aa: CASSSGQTSGNTIYF

j_gene: TRBJ1-6
d_gene: TRBD1
v_gene: TRBV5-1
abundance: .
len: 16
CDR3nt: TGCGCCAGCAGCTCCGGGACAGGCCTATCTAATTCACCCCTCCACTTT
CDR3aa: CASSSGTGLSNSPLHF

j_gene: TRBJ2-7
d_gene: .
v_gene: TRBV6-5
abundance: few
len: 13
CDR3nt: TGTGCCAGCAGTCCGGGACTTAACTACGAGCAGTACTTC
CDR3aa: CASSPGLNYEQYF

j_gene: TRBJ2-5
d_gene: .
v_gene: TRBV6-5
abundance: .
len: 15
CDR3nt: TGTGCCAGCAGTTACTCCGCAGGGGCTGGGGAGACCCAGTACTTC
CDR3aa: CASSYSAGAGETQYF

j_gene: TRBJ1-4
d_gene: .
v_gene: TRBV2
abundance: .
len: 15
CDR3nt: TGTGCCAGCAGTACGTTGGGGGGCACTAATGAAAAACTGTTTTTT
CDR3aa: CASSTLGGTNEKLFF

j_gene: TRBJ2-1
d_gene: TRBD2
v_gene: TRBV5-8
abundance: .
len: 15
CDR3nt: TGTGCCAGCAGCTCGGGACTAGCGGGCTACAATGAGCAGTTCTTC
CDR3aa: CASSSGLAGYNEQFF

j_gene: TRBJ1-6
d_gene: .
v_gene: TRBV27
abundance: .
len: 19
CDR3nt: TGTGCCAGCAGTTTGAGTATCCCCCATTGGAGCTCCTATAATTCACCCCTCCACTTT
CDR3aa: CASSLSIPHWSSYNSPLHF

j_gene: TRBJ2-7
d_gene: .
v_gene: TRBV4-1
abundance: .
len: 13
CDR3nt: TGCGCCAGCAGCCAAGTCGGGGCGAACGAGCAGTACTTC
CDR3aa: CASSQVGANEQYF

j_gene: TRBJ1-5
d_gene: TRBD1
v_gene: TRBV19
abundance: .
len: 15
CDR3nt: TGTGCCAGTAGTATGAACAGGGGCTACAATCAGCCCCAGCATTTT
CDR3aa: CASSMNRGYNQPQHF

j_gene: TRBJ2-2
d_gene: .
v_gene: TRBV9
abundance: .
len: 15
CDR3nt: TGTGCCAGCAGCCCAGGACAGCTGAACACCGGGGAGCTGTTTTTT
CDR3aa: CASSPGQLNTGELFF

j_gene: TRBJ2-3
d_gene: .
v_gene: TRBV6-2/TRBV6-3
abundance: .
len: 11
CDR3nt: TGTGCCAGCAGCCAGGGCCGTACGCAGTATTTT
CDR3aa: CASSQGRTQYF

j_gene: TRBJ2-1
d_gene: TRBD2
v_gene: TRBV9
abundance: .
len: 16
CDR3nt: TGTGCCAGCAGCGCCCTACTAGCGGGAGATATTATGGAGCAGTTCTTC
CDR3aa: CASSALLAGDIMEQFF

j_gene: TRBJ1-2
d_gene: TRBD1
v_gene: TRBV3-1/TRBV3-2
abundance: .
len: 18
CDR3nt: TGTGCCAGCAGCCAAGGCGGGACAGGGGGATTTATTGGCTATGGCTACACCTTC
CDR3aa: CASSQGGTGGFIGYGYTF

j_gene: TRBJ2-5
d_gene: TRBD2
v_gene: TRBV13
abundance: .
len: 18
CDR3nt: TGTGCCAGCAGCCCGGGGACTAGCGGGAAGATTGTGAGTTGGACCCAGTACTTC
CDR3aa: CASSPGTSGKIVSWTQYF

j_gene: TRBJ2-3
d_gene: .
v_gene: TRBV27
abundance: .
len: 12
CDR3nt: TGTGCCAGCAGACAGGGTCCAGATACGCAGTATTTT
CDR3aa: CASRQGPDTQYF

j_gene: TRBJ2-1
d_gene: .
v_gene: TRBV6-6
abundance: .
len: 16
CDR3nt: TGTGCCAGCAGTTCCGGGGGACCACTCACCTCCCGTGAGCAGTTCTTC
CDR3aa: CASSSGGPLTSREQFF

j_gene: TRBJ1-2
d_gene: .
v_gene: TRBV3-1/TRBV3-2
abundance: .
len: 14
CDR3nt: TGTGCCAGCAGCGGACGGAGGACACCCGATGGCTACACCTTC
CDR3aa: CASSGRRTPDGYTF

j_gene: TRBJ1-1
d_gene: .
v_gene: TRBV27
abundance: .
len: 11
CDR3nt: TGTGCCAGCCAAAGGAACACTGAAGCTTTCTTT
CDR3aa: CASQRNTEAFF

j_gene: TRBJ2-1
d_gene: .
v_gene: TRBV7-8
abundance: .
len: 15
CDR3nt: TGTGCCAGCAGCTCAATGGGCCTAGCTTCGAATGAGCAGTTCTTC
CDR3aa: CASSSMGLASNEQFF

j_gene: TRBJ2-1
d_gene: TRBD2
v_gene: TRBV5-4
abundance: .
len: 16
CDR3nt: TGTGCCAGCAGCGCTGGAGGACTAGCGGGTGTCAATGAGCAGTTCTTC
CDR3aa: CASSAGGLAGVNEQFF

j_gene: TRBJ1-5
d_gene: TRBD1
v_gene: TRBV10-1
abundance: .
len: 18
CDR3nt: TGCGCCAGCAGTGAGGGGGACAGCCTCTTTCAAGGCAATCAGCCCCAGCATTTT
CDR3aa: CASSEGDSLFQGNQPQHF

j_gene: TRBJ1-1
d_gene: .
v_gene: TRBV9
abundance: .
len: 15
CDR3nt: TGTGCCAGCAGCGTAGCCGGAACAGGGTACACTGAAGCTTTCTTT
CDR3aa: CASSVAGTGYTEAFF

j_gene: TRBJ1-2
d_gene: TRBD1
v_gene: TRBV6-5
abundance: .
len: 13
CDR3nt: TGTGCCAGCAGCGGACAGGGGTATGAAGGCTACACCTTC
CDR3aa: CASSGQGYEGYTF

j_gene: TRBJ2-3
d_gene: .
v_gene: TRBV9
abundance: .
len: 13
CDR3nt: TGTGCCAGCAGCGTAATGTTGCGGGATACGCAGTATTTT
CDR3aa: CASSVMLRDTQYF

j_gene: TRBJ1-2
d_gene: .
v_gene: TRBV20-1
abundance: .
len: 11
CDR3nt: TGCAGTGCTAGATCGCACTATGGCTACACCTTC
CDR3aa: CSARSHYGYTF

j_gene: TRBJ2-7
d_gene: .
v_gene: TRBV4-1
abundance: .
len: 17
CDR3nt: TGCGCCAGCAGCCAAGGGGGCTTTCAACCTCCCTCATACGAGCAGTACTTC
CDR3aa: CASSQGGFQPPSYEQYF

j_gene: TRBJ2-5
d_gene: .
v_gene: TRBV5-1
abundance: .
len: 13
CDR3nt: TGCGCCAGCAGCCCGATCCCTCCGGAGACCCAGTACTTC
CDR3aa: CASSPIPPETQYF

j_gene: TRBJ2-7
d_gene: .
v_gene: TRBV7-2
abundance: .
len: 12
CDR3nt: TGTGCCAGCAGCTTCCAGGTCTACGAGCAGTACTTC
CDR3aa: CASSFQVYEQYF

j_gene: TRBJ2-3
d_gene: .
v_gene: TRBV9
abundance: few
len: 16
CDR3nt: TGTGCCAGCAGCGTAGATAGTAGCGGAGCCACAGATACGCAGTATTTT
CDR3aa: CASSVDSSGATDTQYF

j_gene: TRBJ1-1
d_gene: TRBD1
v_gene: TRBV5-4
abundance: .
len: 15
CDR3nt: TGTGCCAGCAGCTTCTCGACAGGGTCGTACACTGAAGCTTTCTTT
CDR3aa: CASSFSTGSYTEAFF

j_gene: TRBJ2-5
d_gene: TRBD2
v_gene: TRBV23-1
abundance: .
len: 16
CDR3nt: TGCGCCAGCAGTCAATCGTTCTCCCGGGGGGGAGAGACCCAGTACTTC
CDR3aa: CASSQSFSRGGETQYF

j_gene: TRBJ2-7
d_gene: TRBD2
v_gene: TRBV4-1
abundance: .
len: 17
CDR3nt: TGCGCCAGCAGCCAAGCCAACCCGCGGGGGGCTCTCCACGAGCAGTACTTC
CDR3aa: CASSQANPRGALHEQYF

j_gene: TRBJ1-2
d_gene: .
v_gene: TRBV7-9
abundance: .
len: 13
CDR3nt: TGTGCCAGCAGCCGGGACGGATTATATGGCTACACCTTC
CDR3aa: CASSRDGLYGYTF

j_gene: TRBJ2-5
d_gene: .
v_gene: TRBV29-1
abundance: few
len: 13
CDR3nt: TGCAGCGTTGGTATCCAGACACAAGAGACCCAGTACTTC
CDR3aa: CSVGIQTQETQYF

j_gene: TRBJ1-5
d_gene: .
v_gene: TRBV28
abundance: .
len: 14
CDR3nt: TGTGCCAGCCGAGGGTTACGGGGCAATCAGCCCCAGCATTTT
CDR3aa: CASRGLRGNQPQHF

j_gene: TRBJ1-2
d_gene: .
v_gene: TRBV3-1/TRBV3-2
abundance: .
len: 14
CDR3nt: TGTGCCAGCAGCCAAGGGGCAGTTAACTATGGCTACACCTTC
CDR3aa: CASSQGAVNYGYTF

j_gene: TRBJ1-2
d_gene: .
v_gene: TRBV5-1
abundance: .
len: 12
CDR3nt: TGCGCCAGCAGCTTGGTTAGATATGGCTACACCTTC
CDR3aa: CASSLVRYGYTF

j_gene: TRBJ1-5
d_gene: .
v_gene: TRBV15
abundance: .
len: 15
CDR3nt: TGTGCCACCAGCAGGGAGAGAGGACGCAATCAGCCCCAGCATTTT
CDR3aa: CATSRERGRNQPQHF

j_gene: TRBJ2-3
d_gene: TRBD2
v_gene: TRBV6-4
abundance: .
len: 15
CDR3nt: TGTGCCAGCAGTGAAGGCGGGAGTCACACAGATACGCAGTATTTT
CDR3aa: CASSEGGSHTDTQYF

j_gene: TRBJ1-2
d_gene: .
v_gene: TRBV5-1
abundance: .
len: 15
CDR3nt: TGCGCCAGCAGCTTGGCCAGCCCCCAGAACTATGGCTACACCTTC
CDR3aa: CASSLASPQNYGYTF

j_gene: TRBJ2-7
d_gene: .
v_gene: TRBV7-2
abundance: .
len: 15
CDR3nt: TGTGCCAGCAGCTTAGTCCAGGGAGTATCCTACGAGCAGTACTTC
CDR3aa: CASSLVQGVSYEQYF

j_gene: TRBJ2-7
d_gene: .
v_gene: TRBV6-2/TRBV6-3
abundance: .
len: 12
CDR3nt: TGTGCCAGCAGTTTCAAGTCCTACGAGCAGTACTTC
CDR3aa: CASSFKSYEQYF